Sequencing of this TCR beta chain was carried out in a study of radiotherapy plus CTLA-4 blockade in lung cancer (dated by TCRdb to 2016 to 2019). Background on the whole study: Objective responses occurred in 18% of enrolled patients, and 30% to 35% achieved disease control. Broad study findings and their caveats: Increased serum interferon-beta after radiation, together with early dynamic changes in blood T cell clones, were reported to be the strongest predictors of response. TCR clones derived from tumors expanded in peripheral blood after treatment with radiotherapy and ipilimumab.

To prepare the library, the immunoSEQ multiplex PCR assay was applied. The clones in this table, taken by TCRdb from immuneACCESS, are in-frame only. Not every clone is retained; where verified, under half of the shortfall comes from an unresolved V gene, and the cause of the rest is unknown. In this sample the table shows 89,000 or so clones, roughly four fifths of which occur a single time. The ten biggest clones cover 3.4% of the sample. Focal radiation therapy combined with CTLA-4 blockade (ipilimumab) was tested in patients with chemo-refractory metastatic non-small-cell lung cancer. About this clone: Its antigen remains undetermined. Within one base of it there is no much larger clone, and no base qualities were kept.

Sequenced material: peripheral blood, taken from a patient treated with radiotherapy plus ipilimumab. The TCR sequence derives from a human donor with non-small cell lung cancer who had a partial response to radiotherapy plus ipilimumab.

The encoded CDR3 is CASTSGQSYEQYF. The DNA is TGTGCCAGCACTTCGGGACAGTCCTACGAGCAGTACTTC. Recombination linked TRBV6-5 to TRBJ2-7, and TRBD1 matches 7 of the central bases. Based on the germline V gene, the CDR1 and CDR2 sequences are MNHEY and SVGAGI. At the junction V is shortened by 7 bases and J by 1 base; bases outside the gene matches: 4. The CDR3, cysteine through phenylalanine, is 13 amino acids long. Just CDR3 DNA is preserved here, 39 bases in frame from base 1.